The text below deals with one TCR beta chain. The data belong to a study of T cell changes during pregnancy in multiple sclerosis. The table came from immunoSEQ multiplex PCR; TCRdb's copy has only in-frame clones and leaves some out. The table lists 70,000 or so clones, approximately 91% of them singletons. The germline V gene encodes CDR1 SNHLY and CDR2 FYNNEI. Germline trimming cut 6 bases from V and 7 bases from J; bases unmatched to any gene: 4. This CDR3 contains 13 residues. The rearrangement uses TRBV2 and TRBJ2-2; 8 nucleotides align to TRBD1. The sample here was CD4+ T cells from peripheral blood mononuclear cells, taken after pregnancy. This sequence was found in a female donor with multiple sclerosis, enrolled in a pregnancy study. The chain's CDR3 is CASSGQGNGELFF. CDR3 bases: TGTGCCAGCAGCGGACAGGGTAACGGGGAGCTGTTTTTT.